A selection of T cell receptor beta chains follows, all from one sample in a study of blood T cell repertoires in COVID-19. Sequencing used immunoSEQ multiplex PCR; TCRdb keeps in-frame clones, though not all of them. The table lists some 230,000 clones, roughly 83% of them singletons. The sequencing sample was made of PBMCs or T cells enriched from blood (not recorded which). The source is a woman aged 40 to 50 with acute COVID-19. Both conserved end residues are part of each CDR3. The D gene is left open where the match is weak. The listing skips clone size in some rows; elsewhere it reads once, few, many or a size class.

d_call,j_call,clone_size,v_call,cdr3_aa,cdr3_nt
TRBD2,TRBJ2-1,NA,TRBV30,CAWSEGRAGAYNEQFF,TGTGCCTGGAGCGAGGGTAGGGCGGGAGCCTACAATGAGCAGTTCTTC
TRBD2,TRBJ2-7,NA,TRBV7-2,CASSLQSGGPSPYEQYF,TGTGCCAGCAGCTTACAGAGCGGGGGCCCCTCTCCCTACGAGCAGTACTTC
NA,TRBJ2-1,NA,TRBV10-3,CAISGQRLVVENEQFF,TGTGCCATCAGTGGTCAGAGGCTAGTCGTCGAGAATGAGCAGTTCTTC
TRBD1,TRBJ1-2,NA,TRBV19,CASRPLDRDYGYTF,TGTGCCAGTAGGCCTCTGGACAGGGACTATGGCTACACCTTC
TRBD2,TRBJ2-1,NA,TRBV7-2,CASSPRTSGGARNEQFF,TGTGCCAGCAGCCCACGGACTAGCGGGGGGGCTAGGAATGAGCAGTTCTTC
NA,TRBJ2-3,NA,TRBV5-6,CASSLVEGNTQYF,TGTGCCAGCAGCTTGGTTGAGGGTAATACGCAGTATTTT
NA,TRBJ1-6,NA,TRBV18,CASSPGSNSPLHF,TGTGCCAGCTCACCTGGGAGTAATTCACCCCTCCACTTT
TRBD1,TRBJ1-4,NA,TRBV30,CAWTQGGEKLFF,TGTGCCTGGACACAGGGGGGAGAAAAACTGTTTTTT
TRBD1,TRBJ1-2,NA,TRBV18,CASSPRQGDGYTF,TGTGCCAGCTCACCTCGACAGGGTGATGGCTACACCTTC
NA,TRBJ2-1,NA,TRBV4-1,CASSRVPRNNEQFF,TGCGCCAGCAGCCGCGTTCCGCGGAACAATGAGCAGTTCTTC
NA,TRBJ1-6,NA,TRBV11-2,CASSLYDRRPSPLHF,TGTGCCAGCAGCTTATACGACAGGCGCCCTTCACCCCTCCACTTT
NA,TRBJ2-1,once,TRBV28,CASSLSLAPLRFF,TGTGCCAGCAGTTTATCTCTAGCTCCGTTGCGGTTCTTC
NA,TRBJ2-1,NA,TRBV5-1,CASSGTGQLAEEQFF,TGCGCCAGCAGCGGAACGGGACAATTGGCAGAGGAGCAGTTCTTC
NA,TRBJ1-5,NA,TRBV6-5,CASTEGRHNQPQHF,TGTGCCAGCACGGAGGGGCGGCACAATCAGCCCCAGCATTTT
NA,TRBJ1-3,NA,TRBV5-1,CASRLGWGQANTIYF,TGCGCCAGCAGGTTGGGATGGGGGCAAGCAAACACCATATATTTT
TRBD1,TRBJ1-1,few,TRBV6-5,CASRSGGTGEAFF,TGTGCCAGCAGATCCGGGGGGACAGGGGAAGCTTTCTTT
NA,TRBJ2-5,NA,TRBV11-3,CASSLGGDQETQYF,TGTGCCAGCAGCTTAGGGGGAGACCAAGAGACCCAGTACTTC
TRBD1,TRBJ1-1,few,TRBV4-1,CASRDSVNTEAFF,TGCGCCAGCCGGGACAGCGTGAACACTGAAGCTTTCTTT
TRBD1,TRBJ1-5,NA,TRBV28,CASSPRDRVNLRGQPQHF,TGTGCCAGCAGCCCCCGGGACAGGGTAAACCTTCGGGGCCAGCCCCAGCATTTT
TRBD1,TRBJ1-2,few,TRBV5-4,CASSLGQGAAHYGYTF,TGTGCCAGCAGCTTGGGACAGGGGGCGGCCCACTATGGCTACACCTTC
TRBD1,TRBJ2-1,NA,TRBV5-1,CASSLPHRGDEQFF,TGCGCCAGCAGCTTGCCGCACAGGGGTGATGAGCAGTTCTTC
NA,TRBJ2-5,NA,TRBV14,CASSQDVHSSQETQYF,TGTGCCAGCAGCCAAGATGTTCATAGTTCCCAAGAGACCCAGTACTTC
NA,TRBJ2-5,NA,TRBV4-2,CASSQGVPGQETQYF,TGTGCCAGCAGCCAAGGTGTACCAGGCCAAGAGACCCAGTACTTC
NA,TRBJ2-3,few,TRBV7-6,CASSSLGGHAPSRPDTQYF,TGTGCCAGCAGCTCCCTTGGGGGCCACGCACCCTCCCGTCCAGATACGCAGTATTTT
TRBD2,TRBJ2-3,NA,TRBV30,CAWSVGASGRRGTDTQYF,TGTGCCTGGAGTGTAGGGGCTAGCGGGAGGCGTGGCACAGATACGCAGTATTTT
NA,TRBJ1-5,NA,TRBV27,CASSLAGGAGNQPQHF,TGTGCCAGCAGTTTGGCGGGGGGCGCGGGCAATCAGCCCCAGCATTTT